One and the same sample provided the 28 T cell receptor beta chains below, sequenced in a study of blood T cell repertoires in COVID-19. Clones were sequenced by immunoSEQ multiplex PCR, and TCRdb holds only the in-frame ones, with some missing. The table has 270,000 or so clones, around 81% seen once. Specimen: peripheral blood. The source is an older woman with active or convalescent COVID-19.

The gene calls are TRBV30 and TRBJ1-3; D call uncertain. CDR1 is GTSNPN and CDR2 is SVGIG in the germline V gene (reference sequence). The length of the CDR3 is 13 residues. V dropped 2 bases and J dropped 3 bases, with 8 bases sitting between them. CDR3 in amino acids: CAWSLGSGNTIYF. For the CDR3, the DNA is TGTGCCTGGAGTCTAGGTAGTGGAAACACCATATATTTT.

This CDR3 is CASSRDRSYEQYF. The CDR3 nucleotides read TGTGCCAGTAGTAGGGACAGAAGCTACGAGCAGTACTTC. The chain employs TRBV19 and TRBJ2-7, with 7 bases identical to TRBD1. There are 13 residues in the CDR3. Trimming at V came to 4 bases and at J to 3 bases, leaving 3 bases not matched to a gene. Germline V gives CDR1 LNHDA, CDR2 SQIVND (reference sequence).

V is TRBV27 and J is TRBJ2-5, with D maybe TRBD2 (6 bases). The CDR3 runs to 15 residues. V was clipped by 6 bases and J by 2 bases, with 16 bases between them. Looked up from germline, CDR1 is MNHEY and CDR2 is SMNVEV (reference sequence). In DNA, the CDR3 is TGTGCCAGCAGCATAACGTGGGGGGTTCAAGAGACCCAGTACTTC. This codes for CASSITWGVQETQYF.

The rearrangement uses TRBV30 and TRBJ1-1; D perhaps matches TRBD1 (6 bases). This CDR3 is 12 amino acids long. Germline assignment: CDR1 GTSNPN and CDR2 SVGIG (reference sequence). CDR3 region: CTLQGRNAEAFF. For the CDR3, the DNA is TGTACCCTCCAGGGGCGCAATGCTGAAGCTTTCTTT. Based on the CDR3 plus reference TRBV30 and TRBJ1-1, the full variable domain is SQTIHQWPATLVQPVGSPLSLECTVEGTSNPNLYWYRQAAGRGLQLLFYSVGIGQISSEVPQNLSASRPQDRQFILSSKKLLLSDSGFYLCTLQGRNAEAFFGQGTRLTVV.

The rearrangement links TRBV11-2 to TRBJ2-7; D possibly corresponds to TRBD2 (6 bases). CDR3 size: 11 residues. Germline lookup yields CDR1 SGHAT and CDR2 FQNNGV. V was clipped by 6 bases and J by 5 bases, with 8 bases between them. The CDR3 spells CASRRGDEQYF. The DNA of the CDR3 is TGTGCCAGCAGGCGGGGAGACGAGCAGTACTTC.

This rearrangement joins TRBV6-5 to TRBJ1-1, with D uncertain. The V end lost 0 bases, the J end lost 1 base, and 12 bases lay between the germline ends. From germline, CDR1 is MNHEY and CDR2 SVGAGI. There are 16 residues in the CDR3. The chain's CDR3 is CASSYSVGRPNTEAFF. Here the CDR3 DNA reads TGTGCCAGCAGTTACTCGGTTGGGCGACCGAACACTGAAGCTTTCTTT.

In this sample, this clone turned up a few times. The chain joins TRBV5-4 to TRBJ1-5; D might be TRBD1 (5 bases). Germline-derived CDR1 and CDR2 are SGHNT and YYREEE (reference sequence). CDR3 size: 12 residues. V gave up 4 bases and J gave up 7 bases, with 9 bases separating them. In nucleotides, the CDR3 is TGTGCCAGCAGCCTGCGGGACCAGCCCCAGCATTTT. This gives the protein CASSLRDQPQHF.

The genes are TRBV4-2 and TRBJ2-5, with a tentative D call TRBD2 (5 bases). Germline CDR1 and CDR2: LGHNA and YNFKEQ. CDR3 size: 15 residues. Deletions cut 0 bases from V and 4 bases from J, with 12 bases between. The CDR3 coding sequence is TGTGCCAGCAGCCAAGATTGGCGGGCCGGAGAGACCCAGTACTTC. This sequence encodes CASSQDWRAGETQYF.

This chain links TRBV2 with TRBJ2-3, with TRBD2 matching 11 bases. Per the germline V gene, CDR1 is SNHLY and CDR2 is FYNNEI. The ends lost 4 bases at V and 3 bases at J; junction bases unmatched: 15. The CDR3 is 19 residues long. CDR3 bases: TGTGCCAGCAGTGTTTGGCTAGCGGGGGGACCCGGGGAGACAGATACGCAGTATTTT. Protein product: CASSVWLAGGPGETDTQYF.

This chain links TRBV4-2 with TRBJ1-3; tentatively, D is TRBD1 (6 bases). CDR3 length: 17 amino acids. The V end was cut by 4 bases, the J end by 0 bases, with 16 bases between. Germline lookup yields CDR1 LGHNA and CDR2 YNFKEQ. The CDR3 loop reads CASSPEGGASSGNTIYF. The CDR3 nucleotides read TGTGCCAGCAGCCCGGAGGGGGGGGCGAGCTCTGGAAACACCATATATTTT.

The chain combines TRBV19 with TRBJ1-4; D unresolved. The V end was cut by 4 bases, the J end by 8 bases, with 14 bases between. CDR3 length equals 14 residues. The germline V gene encodes CDR1 LNHDA and CDR2 SQIVND (reference sequence). CDR3 protein: CASSSQANWEKLFF. The CDR3 DNA sequence: TGTGCCAGTAGTAGTCAGGCCAATTGGGAAAAACTGTTTTTT.

This clone was detected a few times. The chain is built from TRBV12-3 or TRBV12-4 and TRBJ1-2; 8 bases line up with TRBD1. This CDR3 spans 13 amino acids. The ends lost 5 bases at V and 6 bases at J; junction bases unmatched: 5. This CDR3 is CASSTGGMDGYTF. The DNA for the CDR3 is TGTGCCAGCAGTACAGGGGGTATGGATGGCTACACCTTC.

The chain recombines TRBV4-1 with TRBJ1-2; TRBD1 is a possible D gene (6 bases). V gave up 4 bases and J gave up 2 bases, with 17 bases separating them. Germline V gene data show CDR1 as MGHRA and CDR2 as YSYEKL. The CDR3 spans 16 residues. The CDR3 DNA sequence: TGCGCCAGCAGCCGAGCTGGGGACACGGCAAACTATGGCTACACCTTC. Encoded protein: CASSRAGDTANYGYTF.

V and J are TRBV29-1 and TRBJ1-2; tentatively, D is TRBD1 (5 bases). Germline CDR1 reads SQVTM; CDR2 reads ANQGSEA. The CDR3 has 11 residues. Trimming pared 3 bases from V and 8 bases from J, leaving 10 bases between. The DNA of the CDR3 is TGCAGCGTTGAGGAAGGGGAAGGCTACACCTTC. Protein: CSVEEGEGYTF. Using reference TRBV29-1 and TRBJ1-2 for the parts outside the CDR3, the full variable domain is SAVISQKPSRDICQRGTSLTIQCQVDSQVTMMFWYRQQPGQSLTLIATANQGSEATYESGFVIDKFPISRPNLTFSTLTVSNMSPEDSSIYLCSVEEGEGYTFGSGTRLTVV.

The gene calls are TRBV6-5 and TRBJ1-2, with TRBD1 matching over 8 bases. Unmatched junction bases numbered 4, after V lost 0 bases and J lost 4 bases. CDR1 is MNHEY and CDR2 is SVGAGI in the germline V gene. CDR3 length: 15 residues. This chain's CDR3 is CASSYSTGEPYGYTF. The CDR3 bases are TGTGCCAGCAGTTACTCGACAGGGGAGCCCTATGGCTACACCTTC.

This clone occurred once. The chain carries TRBV6-5 and TRBJ2-1; D unresolved. Germline CDR1 MNHEY, CDR2 SVGAGI. This CDR3 comprises 15 residues. The V and J ends lost 5 bases and 0 bases respectively, with 11 bases between them. CDR3 amino acids: CASSISVNSYNEQFF. DNA for the CDR3: TGTGCCAGCAGTATAAGCGTGAACTCCTACAATGAGCAGTTCTTC.

V and J are TRBV5-1 and TRBJ1-3; D remains unclear. The germline V gene encodes CDR1 SGHRS and CDR2 YFSETQ. The CDR3 extends over 14 amino acids. The ends were cut back, 4 bases at V and 0 bases at J, with 8 bases in the middle. Here the CDR3 reads CASSRSISGNTIYF. CDR3 in DNA: TGCGCCAGCAGCCGGTCTATCTCTGGAAACACCATATATTTT. Filled out from reference TRBV5-1 and TRBJ1-3, the complete variable domain reads KAGVTQTPRYLIKTRGQQVTLSCSPISGHRSVSWYQQTPGQGLQFLFEYFSETQRNKGNFPGRFSGRQFSNSRSEMNVSTLELGDSALYLCASSRSISGNTIYFGEGSWLTVV.

V gene TRBV10-1 combines with J gene TRBJ2-7; D is uncertain. Per germline, CDR1 WNHNN and CDR2 SYGVQD (reference sequence). The CDR3 length is 13 residues. Trimming stripped 6 bases from V and 6 bases from J, with 15 bases between. The CDR3 DNA follows: TGCGCCAGCAGCACGGTCCGGTCTGGCGAGCAGTACTTC. Translated, it gives CASSTVRSGEQYF.

In this sample, this clone turned up a few times. The chain combines TRBV27 with TRBJ1-2, with 7 bases lining up with TRBD1. CDR1 and CDR2 from the germline V gene are MNHEY and SMNVEV (reference sequence). This CDR3 is built from 13 residues. Losses at the gene ends were 5 bases for V and 8 bases for J; bases not matched to a gene: 8. Here the CDR3 DNA reads TGTGCCAGCAGTCAGACAGGGCTAAGAGGCTACACCTTC. Amino acids: CASSQTGLRGYTF.

This clone was seen once. The chain joins TRBV25-1 to TRBJ1-1; D perhaps matches TRBD1 (6 bases). Trimming took off 8 bases at V and 1 base at J, with 14 bases between the two ends. This CDR3 is 14 amino acids long. The V gene's germline CDR1 is MGHDK and CDR2 SYGVNS. In nucleotides, the CDR3 is TGTGCCAGCGGGGAATGGACAGAGAACACTGAAGCTTTCTTT. As protein: CASGEWTENTEAFF.

The chain links TRBV2 to TRBJ2-3; D perhaps matches TRBD1 (8 bases). V was trimmed by 5 bases and J by 3 bases, leaving 30 bases between them. Looked up from germline, CDR1 is SNHLY and CDR2 is FYNNEI. The CDR3 length is 20 residues. The CDR3 here is CASSFPRQGKVGGATDTQYF. CDR3 DNA: TGTGCCAGCAGTTTTCCTCGACAGGGGAAAGTGGGGGGGGCTACAGATACGCAGTATTTT.

The gene calls are TRBV7-9 and TRBJ1-2; the D gene is possibly TRBD1 (5 bases). Trimming took off 0 bases at V and 5 bases at J, with 10 bases between the two ends. This CDR3 contains 14 residues. Germline CDR1 SEHNR, CDR2 FQNEAQ (reference sequence). For the CDR3, the DNA is TGTGCCAGCAGCTTAGCGGGCAGGGTTTATGGCTACACCTTC. Its protein product is CASSLAGRVYGYTF.

The gene calls are TRBV5-1 and TRBJ1-3; D remains ambiguous. The CDR3 contains 13 residues. The V and J ends lost 0 bases and 6 bases respectively, with 7 bases between them. Germline CDR1 reads SGHRS; CDR2 reads YFSETQ. The CDR3 region is CASSLDSLNTIYF. CDR3 bases: TGCGCCAGCAGCTTGGACAGCCTAAACACCATATATTTT.

In its sample, this clone was seen many times. This sample also contains other DNA sequences that code for the same CDR3. The chain recombines TRBV5-1 with TRBJ1-5; the D is unclear. From germline, CDR1 is SGHRS and CDR2 YFSETQ. The CDR3 sequence is 15 residues long. Trimming took 1 base from V and 2 from J, leaving 10 bases between them. The CDR3: CASSLLGGRNQPQHF. DNA of the CDR3: TGCGCCAGCAGCTTGTTGGGAGGCCGCAATCAGCCCCAGCATTTT. Together with reference TRBV5-1 and TRBJ1-5, the CDR3 gives the full variable domain: KAGVTQTPRYLIKTRGQQVTLSCSPISGHRSVSWYQQTPGQGLQFLFEYFSETQRNKGNFPGRFSGRQFSNSRSEMNVSTLELGDSALYLCASSLLGGRNQPQHFGDGTRLSIL.

The rearrangement uses TRBV29-1 and TRBJ2-2; tentative D call: TRBD1 (6 bases). This CDR3 is built from 12 residues. Looked up from germline, CDR1 is SQVTM and CDR2 is ANQGSEA. The ends were cut back, 2 bases at V and 7 bases at J, with 8 bases in the middle. For the CDR3, the DNA is TGCAGCGTTGAACAGGGGTTCGGGGAGCTGTTTTTT. Translated, it gives CSVEQGFGELFF.

The genes are TRBV7-2 and TRBJ1-5, with 10 bases identical to TRBD1. CDR1 and CDR2 from the germline V gene are SGHTA and FQGNSA. The CDR3 is made up of 15 amino acids. With 6 bases clipped from V and 5 bases from J, the junction kept 7 bases outside the gene matches. As DNA, the CDR3 is TGTGCCAGCAGGCGGACCGGGACAGGGGATCAGCCCCAGCATTTT. Translated, it gives CASRRTGTGDQPQHF. The whole variable domain, filled in from reference TRBV7-2 and TRBJ1-5, reads GAGVSQSPSNKVTEKGKDVELRCDPISGHTALYWYRQSLGQGLEFLIYFQGNSAPDKSGLPSDRFSAERTGGSVSTLTIQRTQQEDSAVYLCASRRTGTGDQPQHFGDGTRLSIL.

The chain is built from TRBV9 and TRBJ2-3; the match to TRBD1 covers 9 bases. J gave up 4 bases and V 1 base, and 4 bases lay outside the gene matches. The CDR3 has 15 amino acids. Germline V gives CDR1 SGDLS, CDR2 YYNGEE. As DNA, the CDR3 is TGTGCCAGCAGCGTATATGGGACAGGGTCAGATACGCAGTATTTT. It is translated as CASSVYGTGSDTQYF.

CDR3 nucleotides: TGTGCCAGCCGCTCCACAGGGACCCACGAGCAGTACTTC. It translates to CASRSTGTHEQYF. The chain is built from TRBV3-1 (or the pseudogene TRBV3-2) and TRBJ2-7; D is possibly TRBD1 (6 bases). The CDR3 runs to 13 residues. Germline CDR1 and CDR2: LGHDT and YNNKEL (reference sequence). V was cut by 8 bases and J by 5 bases, with 16 bases left in between.